The 23 T cell receptor beta chains listed next were all sequenced from one sample in a study of post-analysis software for immune sequencing data. Study-wide findings and caveats: TRBV5-6, TRBV5-1 and TRBV20-1 belonged to a set of a handful of TRBV segments that were more frequent in patients than controls.

Presence of unique molecular identifiers characterized the TCR beta cDNA libraries. In TCRdb, the PCR reads were re-called with MiXCR into one record per CDR3 protein. The repertoire has about 170,000 distinct CDR3 sequences, 30% of them found once; the top ten carry approximately 1.4%. Their target antigens are unknown. The specimen was blood. The receptors were gathered from a girl under 18 with multiple sclerosis.

The CDR3 region has the DNA TGCAGTGCTAGTCCCGGACGGCCTAATGAAAAACTGTTTTTT. The encoded protein is CSASPGRPNEKLFF. The chain is built from TRBV20-1 and TRBJ1-4; D unresolved. V gave up 3 bases and J gave up 3 bases, with 11 bases separating them. CDR1 is DFQATT and CDR2 is SNEGSKA in the germline V gene (reference sequence). CDR3 size: 14 residues.

This clonotype was counted at least ten times. The rearrangement joins TRBV5-5 to TRBJ2-6; D is ambiguous. The CDR3 covers 17 residues. The germline V gene encodes CDR1 SGHKS and CDR2 YYEKEE (reference sequence). The V gene lost 1 base and the J gene lost 4 bases, with 15 bases spanning the gap. The CDR3, as DNA: TGTGCCAGCAGCTTGCTAGGAAACCCCTACGGGGCCAACGTCCTGACTTTC. This encodes CASSLLGNPYGANVLTF.

This chain connects TRBV20-1 to TRBJ1-2; a possible D gene is TRBD1 (5 bases). This CDR3 contains 12 residues. V lost 7 bases to trimming and J lost 9 bases, with 18 bases between them. Per germline, CDR1 DFQATT and CDR2 SNEGSKA (reference sequence). This chain's CDR3 is CSGGKRDDSYTF. In DNA, the CDR3 is TGCAGTGGAGGGAAGAGGGACGATAGCTACACCTTC.

This sequence joins TRBV12-3 or TRBV12-4 and TRBJ2-7; 7 bases match TRBD2. J gave up 2 bases and V 8 bases, and 9 bases lay outside the gene matches. This CDR3 spans 14 amino acids. CDR3 sequence reads: CASSRTSVPYEQYF. The CDR3 DNA sequence: TGTGCCAGCTCCCGAACTAGCGTACCCTACGAGCAGTACTTC.

This clonotype has more than one count but fewer than ten. The rearrangement links TRBV28 to TRBJ2-7; 8 nucleotides align to TRBD2. V gave up 6 bases and J gave up 3 bases; unmatched junction bases: 13. Germline V gives CDR1 MDHEN, CDR2 SYDVKM. The CDR3 contains 16 residues. This chain's CDR3 is CASSRRGGREDYEQYF. CDR3 DNA sequence: TGTGCCAGCAGCCGACGGGGGGGGCGGGAGGACTACGAGCAGTACTTC. Full variable domain (rest looked up from reference TRBV28 and TRBJ2-7): DVKVTQSSRYLVKRTGEKVFLECVQDMDHENMFWYRQDPGLGLRLIYFSYDVKMKEKGDIPEGYSVSREKKERFSLILESASTNQTSMYLCASSRRGGREDYEQYFGPGTRLTVT.

The chain recombines TRBV29-1 with TRBJ1-1; D call uncertain. The CDR3 runs to 11 residues. V was cut by 3 bases and J by 10 bases, with 12 bases left in between. CDR1 SQVTM and CDR2 ANQGSEA come from the germline V gene. The chain's CDR3 is CSVDPGFGAFF. The CDR3 nucleotides read TGCAGCGTTGACCCGGGATTTGGAGCTTTCTTT.

This clonotype has ten or more counts. The CDR3 sequence is CASSRMGTSGYLGTDTQYF. The CDR3 DNA sequence: TGTGCCAGCAGCCGAATGGGGACTAGCGGGTACCTTGGCACAGATACGCAGTATTTT. The chain joins TRBV3-1 to TRBJ2-3; 12 bases agree with TRBD2. Trimming cost V 4 bases and J 1 base; bases outside gene matches: 12. The CDR3 runs to 19 residues. Per the germline V gene, CDR1 is LGHDT and CDR2 is YNNKEL (reference sequence).

A note on this clonotype: This sequence may be a read error, since a much larger clone differs from it by one base. This rearrangement joins TRBV4-1 to TRBJ2-5, with unresolved D. The germline gives CDR1 MGHRA, CDR2 YSYEKL. The CDR3 is made up of 12 amino acids. V was cut by 5 bases and J by 11 bases, with 15 bases left in between. DNA of the CDR3: TGCGCCAGCAGCTCCCGACGCAATGAGCAGTACTTC. It is translated as CASSSRRNEQYF.

The rearrangement uses TRBV6-6 and TRBJ1-1; tentative D call: TRBD1 (5 bases). Germline V lookup: CDR1 MNHNY, CDR2 SVGAGI (reference sequence). The CDR3 loop spans 15 amino acids. V lost 6 bases to trimming and J lost 7 bases, with 21 bases between them. CDR3 in amino acids: CASRPKVGAGSEAFF. The CDR3 DNA reads as TGTGCCAGCAGGCCTAAGGTCGGGGCGGGGAGTGAAGCTTTCTTT.

This chain uses TRBV20-1 with TRBJ1-4; unclear D gene. The CDR3 consists of 17 residues. The germline V and J ends were trimmed by 5 bases and 1 base, with 20 bases remaining between them. CDR1 and CDR2 (germline): DFQATT, SNEGSKA (reference sequence). CDR3 amino acids: CSALAPEGSRTNEKLFF. CDR3 nucleotides: TGCAGTGCTCTAGCTCCGGAAGGCTCTAGAACTAATGAAAAACTGTTTTTT.

The sample holds a few counts of this clonotype. Mismatch with germline at one junction end may stem from a read error. V usage is TRBV4-1 and J usage is TRBJ2-4, with D possibly matching TRBD2 (5 bases). This CDR3 has 16 amino acids. Germline V gene sequence: CDR1 MGHRA, CDR2 YSYEKL. The CDR3 spells CASSQERVLGGDIRYF. CDR3 DNA: TGCGCCAGCAGCCAAGAGCGAGTTCTTGGAGGCGACATTCGGTACTTC.

Concerning this clonotype itself: A much larger clone lies a single base off, so this may be a read error. V usage is TRBV7-9 and J usage is TRBJ2-7; tentative D call: TRBD1 (7 bases). The CDR3 consists of 16 residues. V was pared by 5 bases and J by 0 bases, with 17 bases between. CDR1 SEHNR and CDR2 FQNEAQ come from the germline V gene (reference sequence). The CDR3 nucleotides are TGTGCCAGCAGCCCGGGGCAGGGGGGCATCTCCTACGAGCAGTACTTC. It codes for CASSPGQGGISYEQYF.

This clonotype was observed a handful of times. The chain couples TRBV2 to TRBJ2-7, with 10 bases that match TRBD1. The CDR3 sequence is 18 residues long. Per the germline V gene, CDR1 is SNHLY and CDR2 is FYNNEI. V was clipped by 4 bases and J by 4 bases; unmatched bases: 16. CDR3 in amino acids: CASSVPGQGTKRGYEQYF. Here the CDR3 DNA reads TGTGCCAGCAGTGTCCCGGGACAGGGGACAAAACGGGGTTACGAGCAGTACTTC.

The table lists this clonotype with a count of one. A much more abundant neighbour one base away suggests this may be a read error. J is TRBJ2-5 and V is TRBV20-1, with TRBD1 identical over 9 bases. Gene TRBJ2-7 matches the end of the DNA better, so the J call may be wrong. This CDR3 contains 14 residues. CDR1 and CDR2 from the germline V gene are DFQATT and SNEGSKA (reference sequence). Here the CDR3 DNA reads TGCAGTGCTGGGGGACAGGGTAATTTGTACGAGCAGTACTTC. Its protein product is CSAGGQGNLYEQYF.

The chain has TRBV12-3 or TRBV12-4 and TRBJ2-2; TRBD1 or TRBD2 may be the D gene (5 bases each). CDR3 length equals 13 residues. With 7 bases removed from V and 0 bases from J, the gap between germline ends came to 6 bases. CDR3 sequence (DNA): TGTGCCAGCATGGGGGCGAACACCGGGGAGCTGTTTTTT. Protein sequence: CASMGANTGELFF.

Turning to this clonotype: This clone may be a read error of a much larger clone one base away. The V and J genes are TRBV6-5 and TRBJ1-2; 7 positions agree with TRBD1. This CDR3 is 14 amino acids long. CDR1 and CDR2 (germline): MNHEY, SVGAGI. The CDR3 DNA is TGTGCCAGCAGTTACGGGACAGCTAACTATGGCTGCACCTTC. It is translated as CASSYGTANYGCTF.

Worth noting for this clonotype: A read error may explain this, as a much larger clone is one base away. The conserved closing phenylalanine or tryptophan is absent in this CDR3, likely reflecting a read error. This rearrangement joins TRBV3-1 to TRBJ2-7, with 8 bases that match TRBD1. Per germline, CDR1 LGHDT and CDR2 YNNKEL (reference sequence). This CDR3 is built from 13 residues. Trimming took 2 bases from V and 7 from J; bases not matched to a gene: 4. The CDR3 bases are TGTGCCAGCAGCCAACAGGGGGCGGGGGAGCAGTACTGC. Its translation: CASSQQGAGEQYC.

This clonotype was recorded at least ten times. This chain uses TRBV4-1 with TRBJ2-3; D is ambiguous. Trimming shortened V by 1 base and J by 6 bases, and 5 bases separated the two germline ends. CDR1 and CDR2 from the germline V gene are MGHRA and YSYEKL. This CDR3 has 12 residues. CDR3 DNA: TGCGCCAGCAGCCAAGGCAGCGATACGCAGTATTTT. Its translation is CASSQGSDTQYF.

CDR3 protein: CSARESTSVYNEQFF. The CDR3 DNA sequence: TGCAGTGCTAGGGAGTCTACTAGCGTGTACAATGAGCAGTTCTTC. The chain carries TRBV20-1 and TRBJ2-1, with TRBD2 matching over 7 bases. The V segment lost 3 bases and the J segment 4 bases; nucleotides outside the gene matches: 9. Germline CDR1 and CDR2: DFQATT and SNEGSKA (reference sequence). This CDR3 spans 15 amino acids.

This clonotype was found a few times. The chain couples TRBV9 to TRBJ2-3; no clear D. V lost 7 bases, J lost 1 base, and 13 bases lay in between. This CDR3 has 14 amino acids. Germline CDR1 SGDLS, CDR2 YYNGEE. CDR3 sequence: CASAVRAGTDTQYF. CDR3 sequence (DNA): TGTGCCAGCGCGGTGAGAGCCGGCACAGATACGCAGTATTTT.

Worth noting for this clonotype: Relative to the germline gene, one junction end is altered; a read error may explain this. The chain recombines TRBV9 with TRBJ2-2, with D perhaps given as TRBD1 or TRBD2 (5 bases each). The germline V gene has CDR1 SGDLS and CDR2 YYNGEE. The CDR3 has 13 amino acids. CDR3 amino acids: CATGARNTGELFF. The CDR3, as DNA: TGTGCCACCGGGGCCCGCAACACCGGGGAACTGTTTTTT.

This clonotype was detected a few times. The CDR3 loop reads CAWSPRTIPSSYNEQFF. The CDR3 DNA reads as TGTGCCTGGAGTCCCAGGACTATCCCTAGCTCCTACAATGAGCAGTTCTTC. This chain uses TRBV30 with TRBJ2-1; maybe TRBD2 (6 bases). In germline, CDR1 is GTSNPN, CDR2 SVGIG (reference sequence). The length of the CDR3 is 17 residues. The V gene lost 2 bases and the J gene lost 0 bases, with 17 bases spanning the gap.

This clonotype turned up a few times. CDR3 nucleotides: TGTGCCAGCAGTGGGGTGGGCCACAATCAGCCCCAGCATTTT. Translated: CASSGVGHNQPQHF. The V gene is TRBV6-5, the J gene TRBJ1-5; no reliable D call. V was cut by 5 bases and J by 3 bases, with 11 bases left in between. This CDR3 spans 14 amino acids. From germline, CDR1 is MNHEY and CDR2 SVGAGI.